The source of this TCR beta chain is a study of T-cell memory formation after mild COVID-19. With respect to this clonotype: No antigen is known for it.

Study findings and constraints: Clones shrinking between day 15 and 85 showed a balanced CD4/CD8 split, and those that grew later tilted toward CD4+. Those CD4+ clones that contracted were mainly in CM and EM (CD8+ ones in EMRA).

Losses at the gene ends were 1 base for V and 7 bases for J; bases not matched to a gene: 3. CDR3 length equals 15 residues. Germline V gene sequence: CDR1 SGHTA, CDR2 FQGNSA. TCRdb re-called the 5' RACE reads with MiXCR, one entry per CDR3 protein. The repertoire holds about 430,000 distinct CDR3 sequences, with about 20% as singletons. The sequence was collected from a man aged 18-30 years who had mild COVID-19 (a few samples of this study predate the infection). Cell type and time point are not known. Material: PBMCs or a T cell subset sorted from them (not recorded which). The chain couples TRBV7-2 to TRBJ2-1; 11 bases fit TRBD2. The CDR3 reads CASSLVLAGGNEQFF. In DNA, the CDR3 is TGTGCCAGCAGCTTAGTTTTAGCGGGGGGGAATGAGCAGTTCTTC.